This TCR beta chain was recovered during a study of shared clonotypes between healthy human individuals. Study results and limitations: Large sequencing depth failed to make sorted-subset sequencing complete, rarefaction showed.

As concerns this clone: Its antigen is unknown.

The assay was run at deep level. The authors loaded roughly 200 ng DNA, 25,000 to 30,000 T cell genomes, into sorted-subset replicate PCRs. Generated by immunoSEQ multiplex PCR, the TCRdb table keeps only in-frame clones and is missing some. The table includes some 900,000 clones, about three quarters detected once. Trimming left V 7 bases short and J 8 bases short, with 14 bases between. Per the germline V gene, CDR1 is GTSNPN and CDR2 is SVGIG (reference sequence). There are 11 residues in the CDR3. J is TRBJ1-2 and V is TRBV30, with D uncertain. The TCR sequence derives from a man younger than 30 in good health. Sequencing input: memory CD4+ T cells sorted from blood. Subset defined: CD45RA-negative fraction. The CDR3 DNA sequence: TGTGCCTTGGACGGGCCCAGCGGCTACACCTTC. Translated, it gives CALDGPSGYTF.